Judged by abundance, the clone carrying this T cell receptor (beta chain) is medium-sized. Its matching antigen is unknown. The V and J ends lost 4 bases and 4 bases respectively, with 4 bases between them. In germline, CDR1 is MNHNS, CDR2 SASEGT. The CDR3 is 11 amino acids. This entry comes from a study of glioma-infiltrating T cells. Findings and limits, study-wide: Non-neoplastic patients had below-expected tissue-blood divergence, while all gliomas exceeded expectation. Only very few CDR3 sequences appeared in both tissue and blood.

Amplification of TCR alpha and beta CDR3 regions from RNA used iRepertoire nested multiplex PCR. Tissue mRNA or PBMC total RNA, about 90-400 ng, went into one-step reverse transcription and amplification. TCRdb fed the multiplex PCR reads into MiXCR, producing one record per CDR3 protein. This sample has over 140,000 distinct CDR3 sequences, with about two fifths found just once. The genes are TRBV6-1 and TRBJ2-5; D remains ambiguous. The sequence was collected from a human donor with low-grade glioma or glioblastoma, undergoing nonglioma brain surgery, or in good health (not recorded which). The specimen sequenced was glioma tissue, nonneoplastic brain tissue, or PBMCs (not recorded which). CDR3 in DNA: TGTGCCAGCAGTGCGGCAGAGACCCAGTACTTC. Translating gives CASSAAETQYF.